These T cell receptor beta chains were read from a single sample in a study of neurological immune-mediated disorders. One entry per CDR3 protein results from TCRdb running MiXCR on the 5' RACE reads. The table records about 39,000 distinct CDR3 sequences, 7.2% of them present only once. The material sequenced was CD4+ T cells from blood. All receptors come from a man aged 45-60 years in good health. Each CDR3 is given with its conserved first and last residue. D genes are given only for firm matches. Expanded clones are given a class, and other clones once, few, many or no size at all.

>many|TRBD1|TRBV5-1|TRBJ2-7
CASSPADRGFYYEQYF
TGCGCCAGCAGCCCTGCGGACAGGGGGTTCTACTACGAGCAGTACTTC
>many|TRBD1|TRBV18|TRBJ1-2
CASSPSGQGTYGYTF
TGTGCCAGCTCACCTTCTGGACAGGGGACCTATGGCTACACCTTC
>many|TRBD2|TRBV7-2|TRBJ2-1
CASSPRGPSGMVQFF
TGTGCCAGCAGCCCGCGAGGGCCTAGCGGGATGGTGCAGTTCTTC
>many|TRBD2|TRBV4-1|TRBJ2-3
CASSPGTSGMDTQYF
TGCGCCAGCAGTCCCGGGACTAGCGGGATGGATACGCAGTATTTT
>many|TRBD2|TRBV20-1|TRBJ2-3
CSGEGLVPSTDTQYF
TGCAGTGGGGAGGGTCTGGTGCCTAGCACAGATACGCAGTATTTT
>many|.|TRBV5-1|TRBJ1-1
CASTLRAGMNTEAFF
TGCGCCAGCACCCTCAGAGCAGGGATGAACACTGAAGCTTTCTTT
>many|.|TRBV13|TRBJ2-2
CASSLGLDTGELFF
TGTGCCAGCAGCTTAGGCCTTGACACCGGGGAGCTGTTTTTT
>many|TRBD1|TRBV6-5|TRBJ1-5
CASSVTGGQPQHF
TGTGCCAGCAGCGTTACAGGGGGTCAGCCCCAGCATTTT
>many|TRBD2|TRBV5-5|TRBJ2-3
CASSDGLAGVGGATQYF
TGTGCCAGCAGCGACGGCCTAGCGGGAGTGGGGGGCGCCACGCAGTATTTT
>many|.|TRBV5-6|TRBJ1-1
CASSLGPGEAFF
TGTGCCAGCAGCTTGGGGCCAGGTGAAGCTTTCTTT
>many|.|TRBV29-1|TRBJ1-1
CSVIPGTVNTEAFF
TGCAGCGTAATACCCGGGACGGTGAACACTGAAGCTTTCTTT
>many|.|TRBV28|TRBJ2-3
CASSQTGDTQYF
TGTGCCAGCAGTCAAACAGGAGATACGCAGTATTTT
>many|.|TRBV4-2|TRBJ1-3
CASSQDSRIHSGNTIYF
TGTGCCAGCAGCCAAGATTCCAGGATTCACTCTGGAAACACCATATATTTT
>many|.|TRBV29-1|TRBJ2-5
CSVDRDGGTQYF
TGCAGCGTTGACAGGGACGGCGGGACCCAGTACTTC
>many|.|TRBV5-1|TRBJ1-2
CASSPSGGLSYGYTF
TGCGCCAGCAGCCCCTCCGGGGGGCTTAGCTATGGCTACACCTTC
>many|.|TRBV6-2/TRBV6-3|TRBJ2-7
CASKGGQPHRFEQYF
TGTGCCAGCAAGGGGGGACAGCCACACCGCTTCGAGCAGTACTTC
>.|.|TRBV7-3|TRBJ2-3
CASSLTPGGLGTQYF
TGTGCCAGCAGCTTAACGCCCGGGGGCTTGGGTACGCAGTATTTT
>many|.|TRBV29-1|TRBJ2-5
CSVEVVRRATAQETQYF
TGCAGCGTTGAAGTGGTTCGGAGGGCCACGGCCCAAGAGACCCAGTACTTC
>many|.|TRBV7-2|TRBJ1-4
CASSLYDGKNEKLFF
TGTGCCAGCAGCTTATATGACGGAAAGAATGAAAAACTGTTTTTT
>many|.|TRBV6-6|TRBJ1-3
CASNEPLPDSGNTIYF
TGTGCCAGCAACGAGCCCCTCCCGGACTCTGGAAACACCATATATTTT
>many|.|TRBV28|TRBJ2-3
CASTETNTDTQYF
TGTGCCAGCACGGAGACTAACACAGATACGCAGTATTTT
>many|TRBD2|TRBV27|TRBJ2-5
CASSLTRTSGREETQYF
TGTGCCAGCAGTCTAACCAGGACTAGCGGGAGGGAAGAGACCCAGTACTTC
>many|TRBD1|TRBV19|TRBJ2-2
CASSLQGAYTGELFF
TGTGCCAGTAGTCTACAGGGGGCCTACACCGGGGAGCTGTTTTTT
>many|TRBD2|TRBV5-1|TRBJ2-3
CASSLATSGTDTQYF
TGCGCCAGCAGCTTGGCCACTAGCGGCACAGATACGCAGTATTTT
>.|.|TRBV5-6|TRBJ2-5
CASSLALEETQYF
TGTGCCAGCAGCTTGGCCCTGGAAGAGACCCAGTACTTC
>many|TRBD2|TRBV24-1|TRBJ2-1
CATSDPTSGSPRGREQFF
TGTGCCACCAGTGATCCGACTAGCGGGAGCCCTCGGGGGCGTGAGCAGTTCTTC
>many|.|TRBV20-1|TRBJ2-1
CSAWGRTYNEQFF
TGCAGTGCGTGGGGACGGACCTACAATGAGCAGTTCTTC
>many|.|TRBV7-2|TRBJ2-5
CASSLGEWVPQETQYF
TGTGCCAGCAGCTTAGGGGAGTGGGTCCCCCAAGAGACCCAGTACTTC
>many|TRBD2|TRBV20-1|TRBJ2-5
CSHAPAGGETQYF
TGCAGTCACGCCCCAGCGGGAGGGGAGACCCAGTACTTC
>many|TRBD1|TRBV6-2/TRBV6-3|TRBJ2-7
CASSTRDRGYGAIYEQYF
TGTGCCAGCAGCACCCGGGACAGGGGGTACGGTGCGATCTACGAGCAGTACTTC
>many|.|TRBV5-1|TRBJ2-7
CASSKQSPSYEQYF
TGCGCCAGCAGCAAACAGTCCCCCTCCTACGAGCAGTACTTC
>many|.|TRBV30|TRBJ1-1
CAWSARSVATEAFF
TGTGCCTGGAGTGCCCGATCAGTGGCCACTGAAGCTTTCTTT
>many|TRBD2|TRBV20-1|TRBJ2-4
CSARSAGTVKTSGSSKNIQYF
TGCAGTGCTAGAAGTGCCGGGACAGTGAAGACTAGCGGGAGTTCCAAAAACATTCAGTACTTC
>many|.|TRBV2|TRBJ2-3
CASSFAPDTQYF
TGTGCCAGCAGTTTTGCCCCGGATACGCAGTATTTT
>many|.|TRBV29-1|TRBJ2-3
CSVEGTTDTQYF
TGCAGCGTTGAGGGGACCACAGATACGCAGTATTTT
>many|TRBD2|TRBV7-2|TRBJ2-7
CASSLVASGRGNEQYF
TGTGCCAGCAGCTTAGTCGCTAGCGGGAGAGGTAACGAGCAGTACTTC
>many|.|TRBV5-6|TRBJ2-4
CASSLRGAVAKNIQYF
TGTGCCAGCAGCTTGCGAGGAGCTGTAGCCAAAAACATTCAGTACTTC
>.|.|TRBV5-1|TRBJ2-2
CASSSRVLVGELFF
TGCGCCAGCAGCTCCAGGGTTCTCGTTGGGGAGCTGTTTTTT
>many|.|TRBV4-1|TRBJ1-3
CASSQVTGNTIYF
TGCGCCAGCAGCCAAGTCACTGGAAACACCATATATTTT
>.|.|TRBV28|TRBJ1-1
CASRFTPGPDPAFF
TGTGCCAGCAGGTTTACCCCAGGCCCCGATCCGGCTTTCTTT
>many|TRBD2|TRBV5-6|TRBJ2-4
CASSFITSGRNIQYF
TGTGCCAGCAGCTTCATAACTAGCGGGAGAAACATTCAGTACTTC
>many|.|TRBV20-1|TRBJ1-2
CRPDGDRGGYTF
TGCAGACCAGACGGAGACCGGGGCGGCTACACCTTC
>many|TRBD2|TRBV7-9|TRBJ2-5
CASSYGTSGSRGRETQYF
TGTGCCAGCAGCTACGGGACTAGCGGGAGTCGGGGCCGAGAGACCCAGTACTTC
>many|TRBD2|TRBV28|TRBJ2-7
CASSRLTSGTTYEQYF
TGTGCCAGCAGTCGGTTGACTAGCGGGACCACCTACGAGCAGTACTTC
>many|.|TRBV7-2|TRBJ1-6
CASSLDFRDSPLHF
TGTGCCAGCAGCTTAGATTTCAGGGACTCACCCCTCCACTTT
>few|.|TRBV12-3/TRBV12-4|TRBJ2-2
CASARRNTGELFF
TGTGCCAGCGCGCGAAGGAACACCGGGGAGCTGTTTTTT